The clone carrying this T cell receptor (beta chain) was seen a handful of times. As handled by the study authors: The assay estimated nucleated cells by amplifying reference gene primers. The repertoire was sequenced with immunoSEQ multiplex PCR; TCRdb's copy has only in-frame clones and lacks some. V and J calls and clone size are copied from that table; D and trimming were computed from the DNA. This table has about 160,000 clones, more than 65% appearing once. Deletions cut 4 bases from V and 5 bases from J, with 14 bases between. The CDR3 has 14 amino acids. The germline V gene has CDR1 LGHDT and CDR2 YNNKEL (reference sequence). The data belong to a study of blood T cell repertoires in COVID-19. Across the whole study: Donors in the United States, Italy and Spain gave samples during acute or convalescent COVID-19. The cDNA or gDNA used as material had been derived from T cells, B-cell-depleted T cells, or PBMCs.

The chain joins TRBV3-1 (or the pseudogene TRBV3-2) to TRBJ2-5, with D possibly matching TRBD2 (5 bases). The sample taken for sequencing was peripheral blood. The clonotype originates from a woman older than 75 with acute or convalescent COVID-19. The CDR3 here is CASSLSVPPETQYF. For the CDR3, the DNA is TGTGCCAGCAGCCTTAGCGTGCCTCCCGAGACCCAGTACTTC.